A selection of T cell receptor beta chains follows, all from one sample in a study of cytomegalovirus exposure and HLA in healthy donors. Here immunoSEQ multiplex PCR was the method, and the copy in TCRdb shows in-frame clones only, minus some. The repertoire has 90,000 to 120,000 clones, roughly 70% of them found once; the top ten carry around 15%. Sequencing used PBMCs. All receptors come from a woman between 35 and 50 years old in good health and CMV-seropositive. CDR3s include the opening cysteine and the closing phenylalanine or tryptophan. The D gene is left open where the match is weak. Rows may omit the clone size; those that give it use once, few, many or a size class.

clone_size	d_call	v_call	cdr3_length	j_call	cdr3_nt	cdr3_aa
.	.	TRBV10-3	14	TRBJ1-6	TGTGCCATCAGTGAGTCGTTAACAGGTTCACCCCTCCACTTT	CAISESLTGSPLHF
.	TRBD1	TRBV6-6	14	TRBJ1-1	TGTGCCAGCAGTTATATAAGACAGGGCACTGAAGCTTTCTTT	CASSYIRQGTEAFF
.	.	TRBV7-9	14	TRBJ2-2	TGTGCCAGCAGCCGGGAGCTTGACACCGGGGAGCTGTTTTTT	CASSRELDTGELFF
.	TRBD1	TRBV7-6	14	TRBJ2-7	TGTGCCAGCAGCTCCGGAACAGGGGCTTACGAGCAGTACTTC	CASSSGTGAYEQYF
.	TRBD2	TRBV5-1	16	TRBJ2-1	TGCGCCAGCAGCCCCCGACTAGCGGGGGGATACAATGAGCAGTTCTTC	CASSPRLAGGYNEQFF
few	TRBD1	TRBV19	16	TRBJ1-1	TGTGCCAGTAGTACAGACAGGGGCCAGGGGAACACTGAAGCTTTCTTT	CASSTDRGQGNTEAFF
.	.	TRBV27	15	TRBJ1-2	TGTGCCAGCAGTCTCTTGCCCAGTACAGATTATGGCTACACCTTC	CASSLLPSTDYGYTF
few	TRBD2	TRBV27	13	TRBJ2-3	TGTGCCAGCAGGCTAGCGGGGGGAGATACGCAGTATTTT	CASRLAGGDTQYF
.	.	TRBV19	15	TRBJ1-6	TGTGCCAGTAGTATAGTTTACAGTGGCGATTCACCCCTCCACTTT	CASSIVYSGDSPLHF
few	TRBD1	TRBV6-6	13	TRBJ2-7	TGTGCCAGCAGTCCGACAGGGGTGAACGAGCAGTACTTC	CASSPTGVNEQYF
.	TRBD1	TRBV5-6	15	TRBJ2-1	TGTGCCAGCAGTACCGGGACAGGGATTTACAATGAGCAGTTCTTC	CASSTGTGIYNEQFF
.	TRBD1	TRBV4-3	16	TRBJ2-2	TGCGCCAGCAGCCATGAGGCAGGGGGCTTGGCCGGGGAGCTGTTTTTT	CASSHEAGGLAGELFF
.	.	TRBV6-6	10	TRBJ2-7	TGTGCCAGCAGACAGGGCGAGCAGTACTTC	CASRQGEQYF
.	.	TRBV14	14	TRBJ2-3	TGTGCCAGCAGCCAACACAGGGGCACAGATACGCAGTATTTT	CASSQHRGTDTQYF
.	TRBD1	TRBV2	15	TRBJ1-1	TGTGCCAGCAGTGACGGGACAGGGGGCCGAACTGAAGCTTTCTTT	CASSDGTGGRTEAFF
.	.	TRBV7-7	15	TRBJ2-1	TGTGCTAGCAGTGCGGCCGGGTCCCAACAAGGAGAGCAGTTCTTC	CASSAAGSQQGEQFF
.	.	TRBV9	14	TRBJ2-2	TGTGCCAGCAGCTGGACACATGGCACCGGGGAGCTGTTTTTT	CASSWTHGTGELFF
.	.	TRBV7-9	15	TRBJ1-3	TGTGCCAGCAGCTTAGGGCCGGGCTCTGGAAACACCATATATTTT	CASSLGPGSGNTIYF
.	TRBD2	TRBV5-1	14	TRBJ2-5	TGCGCCAGCAGCTCAGCAGCGGGGGGAGAGACCCAGTACTTC	CASSSAAGGETQYF
.	TRBD1	TRBV10-2	13	TRBJ1-6	TGCGCCAGCAGGGACAGGGGGAATTCACCCCTCCACTTT	CASRDRGNSPLHF
.	TRBD1	TRBV7-9	16	TRBJ1-3	TGTGCCAGCACCGGGACAGGGCTTTTTGCTGGAAACACCATATATTTT	CASTGTGLFAGNTIYF
.	TRBD1	TRBV6-5	14	TRBJ2-7	TGTGCCAGCAGCCTGGACAGGGGGGCCTACGAGCAGTACTTC	CASSLDRGAYEQYF
.	TRBD1	TRBV7-2	16	TRBJ2-1	TGTGCCAGCAGCTTAGCCGGGACAGGGTTCTCGAGTGAGCAGTTCTTC	CASSLAGTGFSSEQFF
.	TRBD2	TRBV6-1	15	TRBJ2-5	TGTGCCAGCGGGGGACTAGCGGGGGATCAAGAGACCCAGTACTTC	CASGGLAGDQETQYF
few	TRBD2	TRBV11-3	17	TRBJ2-1	TGTGCCAGCAGCCCCTACGGTGGTAGCGGGGGGCTTGGTGAGCAGTTCTTC	CASSPYGGSGGLGEQFF
once	TRBD1	TRBV5-4	15	TRBJ1-2	TGTGCCAGCAGCGCGATAAACAGGGGGCAGGGTGGCTACACCTTC	CASSAINRGQGGYTF
few	.	TRBV2	15	TRBJ1-6	TGTGCCATATGTCCATGGGGACAAACTAATTCACCCCTCCACTTT	CAICPWGQTNSPLHF
once	TRBD1	TRBV9	16	TRBJ1-4	TGTGCCAGCGGCCGGGGACAGGGGTATTCGGATGAAAAACTGTTTTTT	CASGRGQGYSDEKLFF
few	.	TRBV19	19	TRBJ2-2	TGTGCCAGTACCCATAGGTGGGGCAACCCCCCTACGAACACCGGGGAGCTGTTTTTT	CASTHRWGNPPTNTGELFF
.	.	TRBV11-2	13	TRBJ1-2	TGTGCCAGCAGCCAAGGACGGGGTTATGGCTACACCTTC	CASSQGRGYGYTF
.	.	TRBV30	15	TRBJ1-1	TGTGCCTGGAGTGCCCCTGGGGCCTCCCCGCACGAAGCTTTCTTT	CAWSAPGASPHEAFF
few	.	TRBV18	13	TRBJ2-7	TGTGCCAGCTCACCTAAGCCCCCCTACGGGCAGTACTTC	CASSPKPPYGQYF
.	.	TRBV12-2	15	TRBJ1-1	TGTGCAAGTCGCTTAGTGTACCAGGGGGTCGCTGAAGCTTTCTTT	CASRLVYQGVAEAFF
.	.	TRBV10-3	12	TRBJ1-1	TGTGCCATCAGCCCCAGTGTAAATGAAGCTTTCTTT	CAISPSVNEAFF
.	TRBD1	TRBV27	16	TRBJ2-7	TGTGCCAGCAGTACCAGGACAGGGGGATTGTGGTACGAGCAGTACTTC	CASSTRTGGLWYEQYF
.	.	TRBV30	13	TRBJ1-5	TGTGCCTGGAGTCAGGGAGGGAGTCAGCCCCAGCATTTT	CAWSQGGSQPQHF
.	TRBD1	TRBV6-5	14	TRBJ2-7	TGTGCCAGCAGCCCGGACAGGGGGCTTTACGAGCAGTACTTC	CASSPDRGLYEQYF
once	TRBD1	TRBV19	14	TRBJ1-1	TGTGCCAGTAGTGTTCAGGGGGCGAACACTGAAGCTTTCTTT	CASSVQGANTEAFF
few	TRBD1	TRBV5-8	15	TRBJ2-7	TGTGCCAGCAGCACGCTAACCGCCGGGACAGGTGTTCAGTACTTC	CASSTLTAGTGVQYF
.	TRBD1	TRBV30	13	TRBJ1-6	TGTGCCTGGGCCGGGACAGCTAATTCACCCCTCCACTTT	CAWAGTANSPLHF
.	TRBD1	TRBV29-1	14	TRBJ1-2	TGCAGCGTTGAAGAGGAGCAGGGGGCGAAAGGCTACACCTTC	CSVEEEQGAKGYTF
few	.	TRBV9	16	TRBJ2-1	TGTGCCAGCAGCGTAGCGGGCGGGACGACCTACAATGAGCAGTTCTTC	CASSVAGGTTYNEQFF
few	.	TRBV7-8	13	TRBJ1-3	TGTGCCAGCAGCTCACAGGGTCTGAACACCATATATTTT	CASSSQGLNTIYF
.	.	TRBV7-3	16	TRBJ2-5	TGTGCCAGCAGCTTAAGCCCGGACCCCACCGGGGGGACCCAGTACTTC	CASSLSPDPTGGTQYF
.	.	TRBV4-1	14	TRBJ2-2	TGCGCCAGCAGCCTTCGGACAGAGACCGGGGAGCTGTTTTTT	CASSLRTETGELFF
.	.	TRBV6-1	14	TRBJ1-4	TGTGCCAGCACCGACCGGGGGGCTAATGAAAAACTGTTTTTT	CASTDRGANEKLFF
.	.	TRBV6-5	15	TRBJ1-1	TGTGCCAGCACCATGGGTCGTGGGGGGGACACTGAAGCTTTCTTT	CASTMGRGGDTEAFF
few	TRBD2	TRBV9	18	TRBJ2-1	TGTGCCAGCAGCGTAGAGTCCGTAGGAACTAGCGACTACAATGAGCAGTTCTTC	CASSVESVGTSDYNEQFF
.	.	TRBV7-3	13	TRBJ1-1	TGTGCCAGCAGCTTAGACAGAAACACTGAAGCTTTCTTT	CASSLDRNTEAFF
.	.	TRBV7-9	12	TRBJ2-7	TGTGCCAGCAGCCTGACAGTCTACGAGCAGTACTTC	CASSLTVYEQYF
few	.	TRBV29-1	11	TRBJ1-2	TGCAGCGTTGACAGGGTAGGGGGCTACACCTTC	CSVDRVGGYTF
.	.	TRBV30	14	TRBJ2-7	TGTGCCTGGAGACCCCGGGGGGCCACCTACGAGCAGTACTTC	CAWRPRGATYEQYF
.	TRBD1	TRBV11-3	15	TRBJ1-2	TGTGCCAGCAGCTTAGGAAGAGACAGGGGTAAGGGCTACACCTTC	CASSLGRDRGKGYTF
.	TRBD1	TRBV10-3	16	TRBJ1-6	TGTGCCATCAGTAACCCGGACAGGGGGCAAAATTCACCCCTCCACTTT	CAISNPDRGQNSPLHF